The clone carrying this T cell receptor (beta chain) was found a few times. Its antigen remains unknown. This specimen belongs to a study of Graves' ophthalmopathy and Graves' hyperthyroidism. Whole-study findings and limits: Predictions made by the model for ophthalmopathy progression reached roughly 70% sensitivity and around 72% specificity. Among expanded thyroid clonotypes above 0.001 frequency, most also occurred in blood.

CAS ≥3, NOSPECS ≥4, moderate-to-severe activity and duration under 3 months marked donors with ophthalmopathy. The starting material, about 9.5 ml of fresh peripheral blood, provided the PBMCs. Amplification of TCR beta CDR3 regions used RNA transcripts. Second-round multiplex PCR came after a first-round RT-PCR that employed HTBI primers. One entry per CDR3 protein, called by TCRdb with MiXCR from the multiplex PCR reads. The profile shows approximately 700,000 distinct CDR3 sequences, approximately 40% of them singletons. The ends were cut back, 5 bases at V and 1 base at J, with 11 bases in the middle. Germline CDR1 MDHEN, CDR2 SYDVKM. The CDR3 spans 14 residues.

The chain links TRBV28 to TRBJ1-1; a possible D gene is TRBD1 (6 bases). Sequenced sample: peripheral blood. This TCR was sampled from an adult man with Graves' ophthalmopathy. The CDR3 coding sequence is TGTGCCAGCAGTCCCCCGGGACAGAACACTGAAGCTTTCTTT. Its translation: CASSPPGQNTEAFF.